In its sample, the clone carrying this T cell receptor beta chain was seen once. The CDR3 runs to 17 residues. Per germline, CDR1 MDHEN and CDR2 SYDVKM. V trimming: 5 bases; J trimming: 6 bases; junction bases outside the gene matches: 16. The data were obtained in a study of blood T cell repertoires in COVID-19. Only in-frame clones appear in the TCRdb table, and some are missing; sequencing was by immunoSEQ multiplex PCR. This table has 140,000 or so clones, 82% appearing once. The chain has TRBV28 and TRBJ2-1, with 7 nucleotides matching TRBD2. The origin of this receptor is an elderly woman with acute or convalescent COVID-19. Sequenced: peripheral blood. In nucleotides, the CDR3 is TGTGCCAGCAGTCGGCGAAGCGCTAGCGGCATACCCAATGAGCAGTTCTTC. It translates to CASSRRSASGIPNEQFF.